Listed here are 20 T cell receptor beta chains from one sample, sequenced in a study of identifying expanded T cells in peripheral blood. Clones were sequenced by immunoSEQ multiplex PCR, and TCRdb holds only the in-frame ones, with some missing. The repertoire holds some 80,000 clones, with about 90% as singletons. The sequenced sample consisted of blood. These receptors were taken from a person aged 18-70 years in good health.

CDR3 in DNA: TGTGCCAGCAGCTCACAGGGGTTGAACACTGAAGCTTTCTTT. Residues: CASSSQGLNTEAFF. The chain joins TRBV14 to TRBJ1-1; TRBD1 aligns across 7 bases. Germline loops: CDR1 SGHDN, CDR2 FVKESK. With V trimmed by 5 bases and J by 0 bases, 3 bases remained unmatched. The CDR3 runs to 14 residues.

The chain recombines TRBV4-1 with TRBJ1-5, with D perhaps TRBD1 (6 bases). Per germline, CDR1 MGHRA and CDR2 YSYEKL. Trimming took 5 bases from V and 1 from J, leaving 12 bases between them. The CDR3 consists of 15 residues. The CDR3 DNA reads as TGCGCCAGCAGCAACACACAGGGCAGCAATCAGCCCCAGCATTTT. Encoded protein: CASSNTQGSNQPQHF.

This clone was recorded once. This chain links TRBV4-2 with TRBJ2-7; a possible D gene is TRBD1 (6 bases). Germline loops: CDR1 LGHNA, CDR2 YNFKEQ. V was shortened by 4 bases and J by 2 bases, with 12 bases between the two germline ends. The CDR3 loop spans 14 amino acids. The CDR3 DNA follows: TGTGCCAGCAGCCCCTGGACAGTGCCCTACGAGCAGTACTTC. It translates to CASSPWTVPYEQYF.

DNA for the CDR3: TGCGCCAGCAGGGACACCGACCAAGAGACCCAGTACTTC. It codes for CASRDTDQETQYF. V usage is TRBV10-1 and J usage is TRBJ2-5; tentatively, D is TRBD1 (5 bases). Germline loops: CDR1 WNHNN, CDR2 SYGVQD (reference sequence). The CDR3 is 13 amino acids. Deletions cut 6 bases from V and 0 bases from J, with 8 bases between.

This chain uses TRBV10-3 with TRBJ2-3; 7 nucleotides agree with TRBD2. CDR1 is ENHRY and CDR2 is SYGVKD in the germline V gene. This CDR3 region has 11 residues. With 7 bases clipped from V and 6 bases from J, the junction kept 1 base outside the gene matches. In nucleotides, the CDR3 is TGTGCCATCACGCGGGGGGATACGCAGTATTTT. The encoded protein is CAITRGDTQYF.

The chain couples TRBV5-1 to TRBJ2-2; the D gene is possibly TRBD1 (5 bases). Per germline, CDR1 SGHRS and CDR2 YFSETQ. This CDR3 has 16 residues. Trimming removed 2 bases from V and 4 bases from J, with 15 bases in between. This chain's CDR3 is CASSFTGAPFTGELFF. The CDR3 DNA follows: TGCGCCAGCAGCTTCACAGGTGCGCCGTTCACCGGGGAGCTGTTTTTT.

The gene calls are TRBV30 and TRBJ1-4, with unresolved D. V lost 0 bases, J lost 4 bases, and 9 bases lay in between. Germline values: CDR1 GTSNPN, CDR2 SVGIG (reference sequence). The CDR3 is 14 residues long. The chain's CDR3 is CAWSVGSNNEKLFF. CDR3 sequence (DNA): TGTGCCTGGAGTGTGGGCAGTAATAATGAAAAACTGTTTTTT.

The chain employs TRBV5-6 and TRBJ1-2; the D gene is possibly TRBD1 (5 bases). Between the trimmed V and J ends, which lost 2 bases and 6 bases, there was a span of 14 bases. The CDR3 covers 14 residues. Germline values: CDR1 SGHDT, CDR2 YYEEEE. The CDR3 DNA follows: TGTGCCAGCAGCTTTGGTAGGGGCCATAATGGCTACACCTTC. Translated, it gives CASSFGRGHNGYTF.

A single count supports this clone. The rearrangement joins TRBV11-3 to TRBJ1-1; D is perhaps TRBD1 (6 bases). The V gene's germline CDR1 is SGHNT and CDR2 YENEEA. The CDR3 loop spans 17 amino acids. Trimming removed 4 bases at V and 0 bases at J, with 18 bases between. Here the CDR3 DNA reads TGTGCCAGCAGCTCCCCACCGACGGACAGTATGAACACTGAAGCTTTCTTT. Protein sequence: CASSSPPTDSMNTEAFF.

The chain couples TRBV14 to TRBJ1-4; no reliable D call. There are 15 residues in the CDR3. Germline values: CDR1 SGHDN, CDR2 FVKESK. V was pared by 1 base and J by 5 bases, with 11 bases between. CDR3 DNA sequence: TGTGCCAGCAGCCAAGTATCGGGGTTAAATGAAAAACTGTTTTTT. Its translation is CASSQVSGLNEKLFF.

The chain recombines TRBV6-6 with TRBJ2-7; D ambiguous. Germline-derived CDR1 and CDR2 are MNHNY and SVGAGI (reference sequence). Trimming left V 6 bases short and J 5 bases short, with 11 bases between. This CDR3 region has 12 residues. The CDR3 spells CASRNRADEQYF. CDR3 in DNA: TGTGCCAGCAGAAATCGGGCTGACGAGCAGTACTTC.

This chain connects TRBV6-5 to TRBJ1-3; D is undetermined. The length of the CDR3 is 14 residues. Germline-derived CDR1 and CDR2 are MNHEY and SVGAGI. Trimming took 5 bases from V and 0 from J, leaving 8 bases between them. The CDR3 DNA follows: TGTGCCAGCAGTCAACGGATCTCTGGAAACACCATATATTTT. Translated, it gives CASSQRISGNTIYF.

CDR3 DNA: TGCGCCAGCAGCTTGGCAGGCGGGGAGCTGTTTTTT. Translation: CASSLAGGELFF. The J gene is TRBJ2-2, the V gene TRBV5-1; D remains unclear. Germline V gives CDR1 SGHRS, CDR2 YFSETQ. The CDR3 has 12 amino acids. V shed 0 bases and J shed 7 bases, with 4 bases lying between them. Based on the CDR3 plus reference TRBV5-1 and TRBJ2-2, the full variable domain is KAGVTQTPRYLIKTRGQQVTLSCSPISGHRSVSWYQQTPGQGLQFLFEYFSETQRNKGNFPGRFSGRQFSNSRSEMNVSTLELGDSALYLCASSLAGGELFFGEGSRLTVL.

The CDR3 spells CAISPGGSMNTEAFF. The DNA for the CDR3 is TGTGCCATCAGCCCAGGGGGAAGCATGAACACTGAAGCTTTCTTT. The V and J genes are TRBV10-3 and TRBJ1-1; TRBD1 matches 7 bases. This CDR3 spans 15 amino acids. With V trimmed by 6 bases and J by 0 bases, 7 bases remained unmatched. The germline CDR1 and CDR2 sequences are ENHRY and SYGVKD.

The chain links TRBV30 to TRBJ1-5; D gene unclear. The CDR3 spans 14 residues. V lost 2 bases to trimming and J lost 0 bases, with 8 bases between them. Germline CDR1 is GTSNPN and CDR2 is SVGIG (reference sequence). For the CDR3, the DNA is TGTGCCTGGAGTTTTGGGAATAGCAATCAGCCCCAGCATTTT. The encoded protein is CAWSFGNSNQPQHF.

V is TRBV19 and J is TRBJ1-2; tentatively, D is TRBD1 (5 bases). The germline V gene has CDR1 LNHDA and CDR2 SQIVND (reference sequence). Trimming took off 5 bases at V and 5 bases at J, with 18 bases between the two ends. This CDR3 has 15 residues. CDR3 nucleotides: TGTGCCAGTAGTCGGGGGACGGGGAGAGGTTATGGCTACACCTTC. It is translated as CASSRGTGRGYGYTF.

The sample holds a few counts of this clone. The chain combines TRBV2 with TRBJ1-2; D possibly corresponds to TRBD1 (5 bases). V lost 8 bases and J 7 bases, leaving 14 bases between the germline ends. Germline values: CDR1 SNHLY, CDR2 FYNNEI. The CDR3 is 12 residues long. The CDR3, as DNA: TGTGCCAGCCACAGGCTAGGGAGTGGCTACACCTTC. It specifies CASHRLGSGYTF. Full variable domain (rest looked up from reference TRBV2 and TRBJ1-2): EPEVTQTPSHQVTQMGQEVILRCVPISNHLYFYWYRQILGQKVEFLVSFYNNEISEKSEIFDDQFSVERPDGSNFTLKIRSTKLEDSAMYFCASHRLGSGYTFGSGTRLTVV.

This clone came up once. The rearrangement joins TRBV6-6 to TRBJ2-3; D unresolved. Germline CDR1 and CDR2: MNHNY and SVGAGI (reference sequence). The CDR3 consists of 15 residues. Trimming pared 6 bases from V and 0 bases from J, leaving 13 bases between. This CDR3 is CASRDVQVSTDTQYF. CDR3 nucleotides: TGTGCCAGCAGGGACGTTCAGGTTAGCACAGATACGCAGTATTTT.

The CDR3: CASSRTGTGVFEQYF. The CDR3 DNA follows: TGTGCCAGCAGTAGAACCGGGACAGGGGTGTTCGAGCAGTACTTC. The V gene is TRBV9, the J gene TRBJ2-7; TRBD1 agrees at 10 bases. Germline loops: CDR1 SGDLS, CDR2 YYNGEE. The CDR3 is 15 amino acids. The V gene end was trimmed by 5 bases and the J gene end by 6 bases; junction bases not matched to a gene: 11.

The chain recombines TRBV5-8 with TRBJ2-6, with D unclear. The CDR3 has 15 residues. Trimming removed 1 base at V and 0 bases at J, with 5 bases between. The germline CDR1 and CDR2 sequences are SGHTS and YDEGEE. The CDR3 sequence: CASSLLASGANVLTF. The CDR3 nucleotides are TGTGCCAGCAGCTTGTTGGCCTCTGGGGCCAACGTCCTGACTTTC.